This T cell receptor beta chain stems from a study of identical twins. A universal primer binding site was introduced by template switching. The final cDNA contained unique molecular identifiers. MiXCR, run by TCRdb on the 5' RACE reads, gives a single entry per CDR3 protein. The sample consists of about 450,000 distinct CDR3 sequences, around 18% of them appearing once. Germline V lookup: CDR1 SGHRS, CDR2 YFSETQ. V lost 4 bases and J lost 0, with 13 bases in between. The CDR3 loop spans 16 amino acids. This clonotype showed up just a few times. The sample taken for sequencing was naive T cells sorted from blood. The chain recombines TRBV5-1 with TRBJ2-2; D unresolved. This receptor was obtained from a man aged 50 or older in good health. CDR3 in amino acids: CASSISADPNTGELFF. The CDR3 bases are TGCGCCAGCAGCATCTCGGCGGACCCGAACACCGGGGAGCTGTTTTTT.